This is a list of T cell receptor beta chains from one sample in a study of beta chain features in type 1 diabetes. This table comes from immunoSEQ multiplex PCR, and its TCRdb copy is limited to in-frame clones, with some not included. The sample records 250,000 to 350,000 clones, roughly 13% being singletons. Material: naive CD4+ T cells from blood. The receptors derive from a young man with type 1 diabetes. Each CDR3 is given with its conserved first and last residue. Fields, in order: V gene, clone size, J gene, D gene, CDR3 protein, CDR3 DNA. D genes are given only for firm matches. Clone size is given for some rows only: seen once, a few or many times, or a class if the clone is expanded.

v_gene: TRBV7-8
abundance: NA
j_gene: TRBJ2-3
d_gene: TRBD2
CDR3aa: CASSLSSGPGTDTQYF
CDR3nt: TGTGCCAGCAGCTTGTCTAGCGGGCCGGGCACAGATACGCAGTATTTT

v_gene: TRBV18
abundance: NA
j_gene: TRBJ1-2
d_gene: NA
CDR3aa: CASSSEGYGYTF
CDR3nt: TGTGCCAGCTCATCGGAGGGCTATGGCTACACCTTC

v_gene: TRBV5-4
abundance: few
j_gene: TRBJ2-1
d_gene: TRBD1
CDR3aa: CASRDRTGDNEQFF
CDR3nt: TGTGCCAGCAGGGATCGGACAGGGGACAATGAGCAGTTCTTC

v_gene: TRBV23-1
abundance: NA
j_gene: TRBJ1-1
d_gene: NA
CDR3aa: CASSGAPRGIIGAFF
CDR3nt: TGCGCCAGCAGTGGTGCCCCTCGGGGGATTATTGGAGCTTTCTTT

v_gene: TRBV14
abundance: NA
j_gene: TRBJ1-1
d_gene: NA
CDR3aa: CASSPRDGDTEAFF
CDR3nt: TGTGCCAGCAGTCCCAGGGATGGGGACACTGAAGCTTTCTTT

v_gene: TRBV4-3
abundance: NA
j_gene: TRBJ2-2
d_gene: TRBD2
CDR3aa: CASSHPVAGGNTGELFF
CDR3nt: TGCGCCAGCAGCCACCCCGTAGCGGGAGGGAACACCGGGGAGCTGTTTTTT

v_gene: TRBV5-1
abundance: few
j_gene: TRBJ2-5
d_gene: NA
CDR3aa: CASSLGQGGETQYF
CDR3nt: TGCGCCAGCAGCTTGGGGCAGGGAGGAGAGACCCAGTACTTC

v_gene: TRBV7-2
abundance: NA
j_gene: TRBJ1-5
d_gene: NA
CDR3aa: CASRLQGWNQPQHF
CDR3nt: TGTGCCAGCAGGTTACAGGGATGGAATCAGCCCCAGCATTTT

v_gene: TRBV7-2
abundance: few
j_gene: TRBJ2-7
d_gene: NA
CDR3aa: CASSLGITGTYEQYF
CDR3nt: TGTGCCAGCAGCTTAGGCATTACAGGGACCTACGAGCAGTACTTC

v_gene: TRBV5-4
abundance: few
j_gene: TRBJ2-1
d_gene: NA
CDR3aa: CASSRDSQPILF
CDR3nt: TGTGCCAGCAGCCGAGACAGTCAACCCATCCTCTTC

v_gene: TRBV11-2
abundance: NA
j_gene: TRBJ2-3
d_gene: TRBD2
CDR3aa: CASSSRLAGGLDTQYF
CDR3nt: TGTGCCAGCAGCTCGAGACTAGCGGGAGGACTAGATACGCAGTATTTT

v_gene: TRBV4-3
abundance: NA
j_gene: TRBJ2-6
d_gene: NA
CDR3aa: CASSQDKRLSSGANVLTF
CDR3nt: TGCGCCAGCAGCCAAGATAAGAGGCTGAGCTCTGGGGCCAACGTCCTGACTTTC

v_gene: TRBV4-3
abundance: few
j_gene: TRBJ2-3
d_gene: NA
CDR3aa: CASSALAASTDTQYF
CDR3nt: TGCGCCAGCAGCGCGCTAGCAGCTAGCACAGATACGCAGTATTTT

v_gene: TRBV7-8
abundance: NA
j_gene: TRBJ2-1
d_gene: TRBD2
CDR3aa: CASSLIGGNEQFF
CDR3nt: TGTGCCAGCAGCTTAATCGGGGGGAATGAGCAGTTCTTC

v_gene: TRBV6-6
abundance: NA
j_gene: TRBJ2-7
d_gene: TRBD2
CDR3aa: CASKTGGTLYEQYF
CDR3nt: TGTGCCAGCAAGACGGGAGGGACCCTCTACGAGCAGTACTTC

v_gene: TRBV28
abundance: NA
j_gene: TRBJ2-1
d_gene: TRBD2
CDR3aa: CASSAPTSGSYNEQFF
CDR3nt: TGTGCCAGCAGTGCCCCCACTAGCGGGTCCTACAATGAGCAGTTCTTC

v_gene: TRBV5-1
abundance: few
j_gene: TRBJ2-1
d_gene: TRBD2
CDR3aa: CASSLSAGGPYNEQFF
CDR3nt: TGCGCCAGCAGCTTGTCGGCGGGAGGCCCCTACAATGAGCAGTTCTTC

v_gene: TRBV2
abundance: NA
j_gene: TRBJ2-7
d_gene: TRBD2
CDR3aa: CASRPTGTSYEQYF
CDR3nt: TGTGCCAGCAGACCCACCGGGACTAGCTACGAGCAGTACTTC

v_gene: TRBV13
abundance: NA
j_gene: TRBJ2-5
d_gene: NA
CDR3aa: CASSLLAEETQYF
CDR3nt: TGTGCCAGCAGCTTGTTGGCCGAAGAGACCCAGTACTTC

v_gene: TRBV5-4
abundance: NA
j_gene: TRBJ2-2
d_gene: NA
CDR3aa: CASSLDAGELFF
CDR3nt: TGTGCCAGCAGCTTGGACGCGGGGGAGCTGTTTTTT

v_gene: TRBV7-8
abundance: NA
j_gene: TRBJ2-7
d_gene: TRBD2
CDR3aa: CASSPTSGSSYEQYF
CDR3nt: TGTGCCAGCAGCCCGACTAGCGGGAGCTCCTACGAGCAGTACTTC

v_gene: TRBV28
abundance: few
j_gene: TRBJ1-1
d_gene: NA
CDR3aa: CASSSPLGGTEAFF
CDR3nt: TGTGCCAGCAGTTCCCCTTTGGGGGGCACTGAAGCTTTCTTT

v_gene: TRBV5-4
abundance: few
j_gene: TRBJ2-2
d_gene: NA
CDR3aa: CASSVQGITGELFF
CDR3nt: TGTGCCAGCAGTGTTCAGGGAATCACCGGGGAGCTGTTTTTT

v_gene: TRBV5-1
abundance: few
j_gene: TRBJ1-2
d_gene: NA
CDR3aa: CASSAIQGNYGYTF
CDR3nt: TGCGCCAGCAGCGCAATTCAGGGGAACTATGGCTACACCTTC

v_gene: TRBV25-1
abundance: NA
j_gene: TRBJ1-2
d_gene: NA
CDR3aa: CASSELTGFGYGYTF
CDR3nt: TGTGCCAGCAGTGAATTAACAGGGTTCGGATATGGCTACACCTTC

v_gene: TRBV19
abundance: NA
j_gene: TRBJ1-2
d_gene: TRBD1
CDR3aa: CASTGTGGAPNYGYTF
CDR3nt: TGTGCCAGTACCGGGACAGGGGGAGCTCCTAACTATGGCTACACCTTC

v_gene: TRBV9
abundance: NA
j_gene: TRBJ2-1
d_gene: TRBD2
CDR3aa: CASTPGTTSYNEQFF
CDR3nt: TGTGCCAGCACGCCCGGGACTACTTCCTACAATGAGCAGTTCTTC

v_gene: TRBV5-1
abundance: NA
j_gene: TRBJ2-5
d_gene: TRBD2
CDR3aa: CASSAGLAGETQYF
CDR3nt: TGCGCCAGCAGCGCAGGACTAGCGGGAGAGACCCAGTACTTC

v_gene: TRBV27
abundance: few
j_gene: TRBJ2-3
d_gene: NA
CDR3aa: CASSPRLESDTQYF
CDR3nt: TGTGCCAGCAGCCCACGCCTAGAATCAGATACGCAGTATTTT

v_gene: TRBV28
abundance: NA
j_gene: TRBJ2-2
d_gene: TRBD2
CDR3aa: CASRSGSTGELFF
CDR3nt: TGTGCCAGCAGAAGCGGGAGTACCGGGGAGCTGTTTTTT

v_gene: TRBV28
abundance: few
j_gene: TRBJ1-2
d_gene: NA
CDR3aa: CASSQAHYGYTF
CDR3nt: TGTGCCAGCAGTCAGGCCCACTATGGCTACACCTTC

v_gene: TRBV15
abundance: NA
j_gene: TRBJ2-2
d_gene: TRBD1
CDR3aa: CATRTPGQGFGGELFF
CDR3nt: TGTGCCACCAGGACCCCCGGACAGGGTTTTGGCGGGGAGCTGTTTTTT

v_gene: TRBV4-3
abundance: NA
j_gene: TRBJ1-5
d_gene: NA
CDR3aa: CASSQSPTYREFNQPQHF
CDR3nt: TGCGCCAGCAGCCAAAGCCCTACTTACCGAGAATTCAATCAGCCCCAGCATTTT

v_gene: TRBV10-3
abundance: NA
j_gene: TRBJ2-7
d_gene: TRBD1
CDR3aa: CAISALTGGYEQYF
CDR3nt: TGTGCCATCAGTGCGTTGACAGGGGGCTACGAGCAGTACTTC

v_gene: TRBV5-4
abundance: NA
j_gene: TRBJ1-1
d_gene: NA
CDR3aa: CASSSTGRNTEAFF
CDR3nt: TGTGCCAGCAGCTCCACTGGGAGGAACACTGAAGCTTTCTTT

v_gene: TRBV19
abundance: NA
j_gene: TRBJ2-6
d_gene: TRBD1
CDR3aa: CASIGRDRKSSGANVLTF
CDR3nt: TGTGCCAGTATTGGACGGGACAGGAAGTCCTCTGGGGCCAACGTCCTGACTTTC

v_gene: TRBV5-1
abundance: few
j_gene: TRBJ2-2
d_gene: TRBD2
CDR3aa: CASSPRSGSDTGELFF
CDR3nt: TGCGCCAGCAGCCCGCGTAGCGGGAGCGACACCGGGGAGCTGTTTTTT

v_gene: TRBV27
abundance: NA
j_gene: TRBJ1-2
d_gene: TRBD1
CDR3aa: CASSVRRGQGADYGYTF
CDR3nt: TGTGCCAGCAGCGTACGGAGGGGACAGGGGGCGGACTATGGCTACACCTTC

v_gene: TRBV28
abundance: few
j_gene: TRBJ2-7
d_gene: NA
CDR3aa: CASTSIRDNRLEQYF
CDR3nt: TGTGCCAGCACCTCCATCCGGGACAATCGCTTAGAGCAGTACTTC

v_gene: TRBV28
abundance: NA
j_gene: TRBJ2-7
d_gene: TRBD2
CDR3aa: CASSLGLAGSYEQYF
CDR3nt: TGTGCCAGCAGTTTAGGACTAGCGGGATCCTACGAGCAGTACTTC

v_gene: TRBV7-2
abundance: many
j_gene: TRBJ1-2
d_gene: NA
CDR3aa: CASSLSVNYGYTF
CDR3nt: TGTGCCAGCAGCTTATCGGTTAACTATGGCTACACCTTC

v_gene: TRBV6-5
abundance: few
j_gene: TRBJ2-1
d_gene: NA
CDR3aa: CASSYGHFESYNEQFF
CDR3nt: TGTGCCAGCAGTTACGGACATTTTGAATCCTACAATGAGCAGTTCTTC

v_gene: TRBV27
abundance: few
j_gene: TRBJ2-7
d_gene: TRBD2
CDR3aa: CASRRASGIHEQYF
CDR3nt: TGTGCCAGCCGGCGGGCTAGCGGGATTCACGAGCAGTACTTC

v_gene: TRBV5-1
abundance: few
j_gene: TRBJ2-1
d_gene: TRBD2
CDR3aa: CASSSGLARDNEQFF
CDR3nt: TGCGCCAGCAGCTCAGGACTAGCAAGAGACAATGAGCAGTTCTTC

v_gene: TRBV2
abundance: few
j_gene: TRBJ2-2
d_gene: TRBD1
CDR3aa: CASSYRGGTGITGELFF
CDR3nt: TGTGCCAGCAGTTACCGAGGAGGGACAGGGATTACCGGGGAGCTGTTTTTT

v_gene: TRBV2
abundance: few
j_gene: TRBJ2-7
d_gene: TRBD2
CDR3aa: CASLSTGRAYEQYF
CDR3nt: TGTGCCAGCCTATCGACCGGGAGGGCCTACGAGCAGTACTTC

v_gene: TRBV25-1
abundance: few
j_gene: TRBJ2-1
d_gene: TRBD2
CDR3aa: CASTGTSGPHEQFF
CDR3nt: TGTGCCAGCACTGGGACTAGCGGTCCTCATGAGCAGTTCTTC

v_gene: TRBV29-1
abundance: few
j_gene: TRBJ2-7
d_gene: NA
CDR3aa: CSVGPMDSGTYEQYF
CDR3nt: TGCAGCGTGGGCCCGATGGACAGTGGAACCTACGAGCAGTACTTC

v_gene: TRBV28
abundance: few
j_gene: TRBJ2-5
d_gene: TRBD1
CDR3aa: CASRTGVQETQYF
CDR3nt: TGTGCCAGCCGGACAGGGGTACAAGAGACCCAGTACTTC

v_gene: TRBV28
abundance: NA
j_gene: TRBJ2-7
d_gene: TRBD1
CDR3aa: CASSLPGQGNDEQYF
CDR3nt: TGTGCCAGCAGTTTACCGGGACAGGGAAACGACGAGCAGTACTTC